This TCR beta chain was captured in a study of a mutant IDH1 vaccine in newly diagnosed glioma. Study-level background: Earlier treatment was radiotherapy, temozolomide, or both, with most getting both.

As to this clone: Its matching antigen is unknown.

Time point: week 23, last vaccination. Topical imiquimod was applied with each vaccine dose, which held 300 ug of mutant IDH1 20-mer peptide. Astrocytomas found in donors were new, WHO grade 3 or 4, IDH1-mutant and ATRX-lost. CDR1 is GTSNPN, CDR2 SVGIG, per germline (reference sequence). The CDR3 totals 16 residues. The J segment lost 4 bases and the V segment lost 0 bases, leaving 12 bases of the junction unmatched. Clones were sequenced by immunoSEQ multiplex PCR, and TCRdb holds only the in-frame ones, with some missing. Of about 20,000 clones in the sample, roughly four fifths were seen once. The specimen comprised PBMCs, sampled from a glioma patient whose treatment included an IDH1 peptide vaccine. The sequence came from a man aged 30 to 45 with glioma. The V gene is TRBV30, the J gene TRBJ2-7; 7 nucleotides agree with TRBD2. CDR3 loop: CAWSVYRLAETYEQYF. As DNA, the CDR3 is TGTGCCTGGAGTGTATATCGCCTAGCGGAGACATACGAGCAGTACTTC. The full variable domain, with the rest looked up from reference TRBV30 and TRBJ2-7, is SQTIHQWPATLVQPVGSPLSLECTVEGTSNPNLYWYRQAAGRGLQLLFYSVGIGQISSEVPQNLSASRPQDRQFILSSKKLLLSDSGFYLCAWSVYRLAETYEQYFGPGTRLTVT.